The rows below give T cell receptor beta chains drawn from one sample of a study of cytomegalovirus exposure and HLA in healthy donors. Assay used: immunoSEQ multiplex PCR; TCRdb lists only in-frame clones, some missing. The sample consists of about 240,000 clones, about 86% of them appearing once. Sample: PBMCs. The receptors derive from a woman in her twenties or thirties in good health and CMV-seropositive. Both conserved end residues are part of each CDR3. The D gene is left open where the match is weak. Rows may omit the clone size; those that give it use once, few, many or a size class.

-,-,TRBJ2-7,TRBV27,CASILIPYEQYF,TGTGCCAGCATTCTAATACCCTACGAGCAGTACTTC
-,TRBD2,TRBJ2-2,TRBV4-2,CASSQHKGGTSGRSNTGELFF,TGTGCCAGCAGCCAACACAAGGGGGGGACTAGCGGGAGGTCGAACACCGGGGAGCTGTTTTTT
-,TRBD2,TRBJ2-5,TRBV5-5,CASSRGDQPAETQYF,TGTGCCAGCAGCCGGGGGGACCAACCCGCTGAGACCCAGTACTTC
-,-,TRBJ2-7,TRBV10-3,CAIRGADEQYF,TGTGCCATCAGAGGAGCCGACGAGCAGTACTTC
-,TRBD2,TRBJ2-1,TRBV27,CASSLLGGGEDEQFF,TGTGCCAGCAGTTTATTGGGGGGAGGGGAGGATGAGCAGTTCTTC
-,-,TRBJ2-1,TRBV5-4,CANRQADVRNEQFF,TGTGCCAACAGGCAAGCGGATGTGAGAAATGAGCAGTTCTTC
-,TRBD2,TRBJ2-3,TRBV13,CASSFRLAGTDTQYF,TGTGCCAGCAGCTTTCGACTAGCGGGAACAGATACGCAGTATTTT
-,TRBD2,TRBJ2-2,TRBV27,CASGVTSGYTGELFF,TGTGCCTCAGGGGTGACTAGCGGATACACCGGGGAGCTGTTTTTT
-,-,TRBJ2-7,TRBV28,CASSLGFQGYEQYF,TGTGCCAGCAGTTTAGGCTTTCAGGGCTACGAGCAGTACTTC
once,TRBD1,TRBJ2-3,TRBV28,CASSLWTGGRDTQYF,TGTGCCAGCAGTTTATGGACAGGGGGCAGAGATACGCAGTATTTT
-,-,TRBJ2-7,TRBV5-1,CASSLGWGDHDEQYF,TGCGCCAGCAGCTTGGGGTGGGGGGATCACGACGAGCAGTACTTC
-,-,TRBJ1-2,TRBV5-8,CASSVQMNYGYTF,TGTGCCAGCAGCGTCCAGATGAACTATGGCTACACCTTC
-,-,TRBJ1-1,TRBV30,CAWSSPRGTEAFF,TGTGCCTGGAGTAGTCCCAGGGGCACTGAAGCTTTCTTT
-,-,TRBJ2-5,TRBV15,CATSRAIGSWETQYF,TGTGCCACCAGCAGAGCGATCGGGAGTTGGGAGACCCAGTACTTC
-,TRBD1,TRBJ1-2,TRBV27,CASGTGPNYGYTF,TGTGCCAGTGGGACAGGGCCCAACTATGGCTACACCTTC
-,-,TRBJ1-1,TRBV19,CASSIGPRGTEAFF,TGTGCCAGTAGTATAGGGCCTCGTGGCACTGAAGCTTTCTTT
-,TRBD1,TRBJ1-2,TRBV5-6,CASRTGQGSLGYTF,TGTGCCAGCAGAACGGGACAGGGGTCATTAGGCTACACCTTC
-,-,TRBJ2-1,TRBV13,CASGQRSLNNEQFF,TGTGCCAGCGGTCAGCGGAGTCTGAACAATGAGCAGTTCTTC
-,-,TRBJ2-6,TRBV7-8,CASSLAPRRQNSGANVLTF,TGTGCCAGCAGCTTAGCCCCCCGACGACAGAACTCTGGGGCCAACGTCCTGACTTTC
-,TRBD1,TRBJ2-1,TRBV9,CASSDGTGDYNEQFF,TGTGCCAGCAGCGACGGGACAGGGGACTACAATGAGCAGTTCTTC